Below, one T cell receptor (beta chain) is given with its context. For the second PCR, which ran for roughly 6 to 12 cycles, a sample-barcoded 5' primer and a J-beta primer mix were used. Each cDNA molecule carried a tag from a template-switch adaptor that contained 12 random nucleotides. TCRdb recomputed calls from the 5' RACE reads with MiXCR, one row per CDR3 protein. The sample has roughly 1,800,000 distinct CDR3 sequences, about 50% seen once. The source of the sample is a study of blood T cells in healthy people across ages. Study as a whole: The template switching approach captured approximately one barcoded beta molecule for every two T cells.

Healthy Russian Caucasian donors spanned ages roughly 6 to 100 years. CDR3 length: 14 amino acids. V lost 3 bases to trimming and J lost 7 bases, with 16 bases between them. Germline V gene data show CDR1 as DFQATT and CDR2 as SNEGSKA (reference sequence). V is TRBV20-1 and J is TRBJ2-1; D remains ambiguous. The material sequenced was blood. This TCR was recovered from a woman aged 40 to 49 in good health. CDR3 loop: CSASIIDSGNEQFF. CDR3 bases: TGCAGTGCTAGCATAATAGACTCCGGGAATGAGCAGTTCTTC.